The 15 T cell receptor beta chains below all came from one sample that was sequenced in a study of spatial heterogeneity in lung cancer. MiXCR, applied by TCRdb to the 5' RACE reads, yields one record per CDR3 protein. Here the sample spans roughly 120,000 distinct CDR3 sequences, roughly an eighth being singletons. Time point: blood at routine non-recurrence follow-up after resection. Whole RNA, which was extracted from tumor, nontumor lung tissue or frozen PBMC, was sequenced without any cell sorting. The sample consisted of PBMCs, taken at follow-up. These receptors were collected from a male donor with early-stage non-small cell lung cancer.

In this sample, this clonotype turned up a few times. V gene TRBV10-2 combines with J gene TRBJ2-1, with D tentatively TRBD1 (6 bases). The CDR3 contains 15 residues. The ends were cut back, 5 bases at V and 4 bases at J, with 15 bases in the middle. From germline, CDR1 is WSHSY and CDR2 SAAADI. CDR3 sequence (DNA): TGCGCCAGCAGTATTACAGGGCACCCTTACAATGAGCAGTTCTTC. This translates into CASSITGHPYNEQFF.

This clonotype came up many times. The J gene is TRBJ2-6, the V gene TRBV7-2; 8 bases are shared with TRBD1. The CDR3 has 17 residues. J lost 2 bases, V lost 5 bases, and 8 bases had no gene match. Germline assignment: CDR1 SGHTA and CDR2 FQGNSA. The DNA for the CDR3 is TGTGCCAGCAGCCGGCGACAGGGGTTAGCTGGGGCCAACGTCCTGACTTTC. It specifies CASSRRQGLAGANVLTF. The entire variable domain, with the rest obtained from reference TRBV7-2 and TRBJ2-6, is as follows: GAGVSQSPSNKVTEKGKDVELRCDPISGHTALYWYRQSLGQGLEFLIYFQGNSAPDKSGLPSDRFSAERTGGSVSTLTIQRTQQEDSAVYLCASSRRQGLAGANVLTFGAGSRLTVL.

This clonotype was observed a handful of times. The chain is built from TRBV27 and TRBJ1-5, with a possible D match to TRBD1 (5 bases). The V and J ends lost 6 bases and 2 bases respectively, with 11 bases between them. The germline V gene encodes CDR1 MNHEY and CDR2 SMNVEV (reference sequence). The CDR3 totals 14 residues. In nucleotides, the CDR3 is TGTGCCAGCAGGCCGGGACGTCGCAATCAGCCCCAGCATTTT. It translates to CASRPGRRNQPQHF.

This clonotype was seen more than once but under ten times. This rearrangement joins TRBV6-2 or TRBV6-3 to TRBJ1-6; the match to TRBD1 covers 9 bases. The J segment lost 0 bases and the V segment lost 6 bases, leaving 12 bases of the junction unmatched. The CDR3 length is 19 residues. Germline V gene sequence: CDR1 MNHEY, CDR2 SVGEGT. Here the CDR3 DNA reads TGTGCCAGCAGACTAACCGGGACAGGGATCAGCTCCTATAATTCACCCCTCCACTTT. Translating it yields CASRLTGTGISSYNSPLHF.

This clonotype was counted many times. J is TRBJ1-1 and V is TRBV28; no firm D call. This CDR3 has 13 residues. V was cut by 5 bases and J by 2 bases, with 9 bases left in between. CDR1 MDHEN and CDR2 SYDVKM come from the germline V gene. CDR3 in DNA: TGTGCCAGCAGTCCAGGACGAAACACTGAAGCTTTCTTT. Its translation: CASSPGRNTEAFF.

V gene TRBV20-1 combines with J gene TRBJ1-1; D is undetermined. CDR1 and CDR2 from the germline V gene are DFQATT and SNEGSKA (reference sequence). Deletions cut 0 bases from V and 9 bases from J, with 11 bases between. The CDR3 runs to 12 residues. CDR3 loop: CSARDNPQKAFF. The CDR3 DNA reads TGCAGTGCTAGAGACAACCCCCAGAAAGCTTTCTTT.

This chain joins TRBV10-3 and TRBJ1-6; TRBD1 matches at 7 bases. This CDR3 is 15 amino acids long. The J segment lost 10 bases and the V segment lost 3 bases, leaving 9 bases of the junction unmatched. CDR1 is ENHRY and CDR2 is SYGVKD in the germline V gene. CDR3 nucleotides: TGTGCCATCAGTGAACGAACAGGGGTCGAATCACCCCTCCACTTT. Its translation is CAISERTGVESPLHF.

CDR3 bases: TGTGCCATCAGTGTTCTACCCGGGACAGGGGAAGGCTACACCTTC. Protein: CAISVLPGTGEGYTF. The chain is built from TRBV10-3 and TRBJ1-2; the match to TRBD1 covers 10 bases. Germline CDR1 reads ENHRY; CDR2 reads SYGVKD. J gave up 8 bases and V 4 bases, and 10 bases lay outside the gene matches. The CDR3 spans 15 residues.

This clonotype occurred many times. The gene calls are TRBV25-1 and TRBJ2-7, with D possibly TRBD2 on 6 matching bases. The V end was cut by 0 bases, the J end by 3 bases, with 18 bases between. This CDR3 spans 17 amino acids. The germline V gene encodes CDR1 MGHDK and CDR2 SYGVNS. For the CDR3, the DNA is TGTGCCAGCAGTGAATACTCCCCAGCGGGTCAACGCTACGAGCAGTACTTC. It translates to CASSEYSPAGQRYEQYF.

This clonotype has at least ten counts. The rearrangement links TRBV29-1 to TRBJ2-1, with a possible D match to TRBD1 (5 bases). The germline V gene encodes CDR1 SQVTM and CDR2 ANQGSEA. This CDR3 spans 14 amino acids. Trimming took off 3 bases at V and 2 bases at J, with 11 bases between the two ends. The CDR3 protein is CSVDQGTPYNEQFF. The CDR3 nucleotides are TGCAGCGTTGATCAGGGTACCCCCTACAATGAGCAGTTCTTC.

This clonotype has just a few counts. J is TRBJ1-5 and V is TRBV12-3 or TRBV12-4; tentatively, D is TRBD1 (5 bases). V was trimmed by 2 bases and J by 6 bases, leaving 8 bases between them. This CDR3 comprises 13 residues. CDR3 nucleotide sequence: TGTGCCAGCAGTTTAAGCCAGGGTCAGCCCCAGCATTTT. This encodes CASSLSQGQPQHF.

The chain combines TRBV6-2 or TRBV6-3 with TRBJ2-2; D call uncertain. CDR1 and CDR2 (germline): MNHEY, SVGEGT. V was shortened by 2 bases and J by 11 bases, with 9 bases between the two germline ends. CDR3 length: 12 residues. CDR3 in DNA: TGTGCCAGCAGTTACCCCCCTTATGAGCTGTTTTTT. Translating gives CASSYPPYELFF.

This clonotype was seen many times. V is TRBV15 and J is TRBJ2-2; TRBD2 is a possible D gene (7 bases). CDR1 and CDR2 from the germline V gene are LNHNV and YYDKDF (reference sequence). The CDR3 is 13 residues long. V was shortened by 8 bases and J by 2 bases, with 9 bases between the two germline ends. CDR3 bases: TGTGCCACCCGGGGGGCTAACACCGGGGAGCTGTTTTTT. Its protein is CATRGANTGELFF.

Many counts were recorded for this clonotype. The genes are TRBV5-4 and TRBJ1-4; 7 nucleotides line up with TRBD1. With 4 bases clipped from V and 7 bases from J, the junction kept 7 bases outside the gene matches. The CDR3 loop spans 14 amino acids. Per the germline V gene, CDR1 is SGHNT and CDR2 is YYREEE (reference sequence). The CDR3 bases are TGTGCCAGCAGCCTGAGGGGGCGCGGTGAAAAACTGTTTTTT. Its translation: CASSLRGRGEKLFF.

This clonotype was counted at least ten times. The chain employs TRBV29-1 and TRBJ2-5, with D tentatively TRBD2 (5 bases). The CDR3 runs to 12 residues. CDR1 and CDR2 (germline): SQVTM, ANQGSEA. Trimming took off 6 bases at V and 4 bases at J, with 12 bases between the two ends. This CDR3 is CSVREIGETQYF. CDR3 DNA: TGCAGCGTCCGGGAAATAGGAGAGACCCAGTACTTC.